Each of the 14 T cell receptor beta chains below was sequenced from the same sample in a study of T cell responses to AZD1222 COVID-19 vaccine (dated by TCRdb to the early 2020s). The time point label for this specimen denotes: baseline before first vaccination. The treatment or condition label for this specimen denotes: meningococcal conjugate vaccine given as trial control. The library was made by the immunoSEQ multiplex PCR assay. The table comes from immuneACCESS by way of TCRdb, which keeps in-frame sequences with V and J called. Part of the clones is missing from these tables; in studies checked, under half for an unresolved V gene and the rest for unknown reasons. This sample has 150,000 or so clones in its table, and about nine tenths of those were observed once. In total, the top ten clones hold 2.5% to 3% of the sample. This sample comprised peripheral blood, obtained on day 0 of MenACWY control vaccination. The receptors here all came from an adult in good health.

CDR3 nucleotide sequence: TGTGCCAGCAGCCCCGGACAGGCTAATCAGCCCCAGCATTTT. Residues: CASSPGQANQPQHF. The gene calls are TRBV28 and TRBJ1-5; 7 nucleotides agree with TRBD1. After removal of 6 bases from V and 4 bases from J, the junction contained 6 bases not matched to a gene. This CDR3 spans 14 amino acids. CDR1 is MDHEN and CDR2 is SYDVKM in the germline V gene.

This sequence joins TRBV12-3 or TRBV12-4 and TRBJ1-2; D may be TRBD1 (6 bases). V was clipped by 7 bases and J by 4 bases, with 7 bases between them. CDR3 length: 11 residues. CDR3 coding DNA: TGTGCCAGCACAGGGGTCTATGGCTACACCTTC. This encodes CASTGVYGYTF.

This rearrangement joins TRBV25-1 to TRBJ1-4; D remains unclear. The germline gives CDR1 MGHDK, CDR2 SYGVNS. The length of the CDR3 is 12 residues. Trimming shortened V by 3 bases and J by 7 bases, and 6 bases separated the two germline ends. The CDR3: CASSDWGEKLFF. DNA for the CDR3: TGTGCCAGCAGTGATTGGGGTGAAAAACTGTTTTTT.

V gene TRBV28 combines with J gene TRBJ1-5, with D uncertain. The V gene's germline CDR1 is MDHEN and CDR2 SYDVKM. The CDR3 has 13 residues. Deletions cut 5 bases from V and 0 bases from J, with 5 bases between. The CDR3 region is CASSPDSNQPQHF. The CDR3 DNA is TGTGCCAGCAGTCCCGATAGCAATCAGCCCCAGCATTTT.

The CDR3 loop is CASSLKSSGGEQPQHF. DNA for the CDR3: TGTGCCAGCAGCCTCAAGTCCTCCGGGGGGGAACAGCCCCAGCATTTT. The rearrangement uses TRBV3-1 (or the pseudogene TRBV3-2) and TRBJ1-5; D is possibly TRBD1 (5 bases). Trimming left V 4 bases short and J 7 bases short, with 20 bases between. This CDR3 comprises 16 residues. CDR1 and CDR2 (germline): LGHDT, YNNKEL (reference sequence).

CDR3 nucleotides: TGCGCCAGCAGCCAACCGGGGGGCGAGCAGTACTTC. The encoded protein is CASSQPGGEQYF. The chain carries TRBV5-1 and TRBJ2-7, with 7 nucleotides matching TRBD2. The CDR3 covers 12 residues. V gave up 4 bases and J gave up 6 bases; unmatched junction bases: 4. The germline CDR1 and CDR2 sequences are SGHRS and YFSETQ.

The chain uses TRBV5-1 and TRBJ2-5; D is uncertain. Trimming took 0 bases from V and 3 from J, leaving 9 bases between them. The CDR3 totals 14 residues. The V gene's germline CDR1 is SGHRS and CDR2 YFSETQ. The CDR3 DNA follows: TGCGCCAGCAGCTTGGTGGGAAGAGAAGAGACCCAGTACTTC. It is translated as CASSLVGREETQYF.

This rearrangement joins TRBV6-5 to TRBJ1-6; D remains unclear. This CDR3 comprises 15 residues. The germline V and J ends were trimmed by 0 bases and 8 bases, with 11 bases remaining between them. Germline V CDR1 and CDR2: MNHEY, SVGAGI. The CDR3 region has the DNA TGTGCCAGCAGTTACTCGAAACGTGGCCATTCACCCCTCCACTTT. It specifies CASSYSKRGHSPLHF.

This chain's CDR3 is CASSYGRGLEQYF. CDR3 nucleotide sequence: TGTGCCAGCAGTTATGGAAGGGGGTTAGAGCAGTACTTC. J is TRBJ2-7 and V is TRBV6-5, with a weak D call TRBD1 (6 bases). Trimming removed 3 bases from V and 7 bases from J, with 13 bases in between. Germline CDR1 and CDR2: MNHEY and SVGAGI. The CDR3 contains 13 residues.

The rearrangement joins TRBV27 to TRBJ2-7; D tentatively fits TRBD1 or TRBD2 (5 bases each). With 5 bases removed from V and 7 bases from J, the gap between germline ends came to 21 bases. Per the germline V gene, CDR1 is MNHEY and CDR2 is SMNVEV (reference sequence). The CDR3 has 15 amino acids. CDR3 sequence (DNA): TGTGCCAGCAGTCCGATCCCGACAGAAACGGGGGAGCAGTACTTC. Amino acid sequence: CASSPIPTETGEQYF.

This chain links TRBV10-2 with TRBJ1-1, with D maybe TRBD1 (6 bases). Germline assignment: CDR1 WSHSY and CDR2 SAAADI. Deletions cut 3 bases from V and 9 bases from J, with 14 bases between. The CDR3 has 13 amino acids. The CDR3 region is CASSDLGGGKAFF. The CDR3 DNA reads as TGCGCCAGCAGTGATTTAGGGGGTGGAAAAGCTTTCTTT.

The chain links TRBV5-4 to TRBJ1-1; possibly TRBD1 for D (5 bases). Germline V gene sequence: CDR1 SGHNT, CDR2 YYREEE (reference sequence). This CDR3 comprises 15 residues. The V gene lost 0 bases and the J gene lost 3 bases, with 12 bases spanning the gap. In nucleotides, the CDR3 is TGTGCCAGCAGCTTGGATTGGGGGGGAGACACTGAAGCTTTCTTT. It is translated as CASSLDWGGDTEAFF.

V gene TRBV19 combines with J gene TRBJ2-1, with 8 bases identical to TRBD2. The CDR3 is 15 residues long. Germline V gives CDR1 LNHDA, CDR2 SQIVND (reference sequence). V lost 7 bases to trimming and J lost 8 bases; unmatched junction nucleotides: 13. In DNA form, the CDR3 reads TGTGCCAGTACCTCTTTTAACGGGAGGGGTCATGAGCAGTTCTTC. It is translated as CASTSFNGRGHEQFF. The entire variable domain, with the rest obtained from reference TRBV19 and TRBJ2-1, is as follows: DGGITQSPKYLFRKEGQNVTLSCEQNLNHDAMYWYRQDPGQGLRLIYYSQIVNDFQKGDIAEGYSVSREKKESFPLTVTSAQKNPTAFYLCASTSFNGRGHEQFFGPGTRLTVL.

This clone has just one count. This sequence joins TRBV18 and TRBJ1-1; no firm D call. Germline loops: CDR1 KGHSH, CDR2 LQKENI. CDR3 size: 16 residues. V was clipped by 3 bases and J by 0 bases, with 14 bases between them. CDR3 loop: CASSPNGPPMNTEAFF. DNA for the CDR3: TGTGCCAGCTCACCCAACGGGCCCCCCATGAACACTGAAGCTTTCTTT. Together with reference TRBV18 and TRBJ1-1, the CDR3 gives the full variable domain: NAGVMQNPRHLVRRRGQEARLRCSPMKGHSHVYWYRQLPEEGLKFMVYLQKENIIDESGMPKERFSAEFPKEGPSILRIQQVVRGDSAAYFCASSPNGPPMNTEAFFGQGTRLTVV.